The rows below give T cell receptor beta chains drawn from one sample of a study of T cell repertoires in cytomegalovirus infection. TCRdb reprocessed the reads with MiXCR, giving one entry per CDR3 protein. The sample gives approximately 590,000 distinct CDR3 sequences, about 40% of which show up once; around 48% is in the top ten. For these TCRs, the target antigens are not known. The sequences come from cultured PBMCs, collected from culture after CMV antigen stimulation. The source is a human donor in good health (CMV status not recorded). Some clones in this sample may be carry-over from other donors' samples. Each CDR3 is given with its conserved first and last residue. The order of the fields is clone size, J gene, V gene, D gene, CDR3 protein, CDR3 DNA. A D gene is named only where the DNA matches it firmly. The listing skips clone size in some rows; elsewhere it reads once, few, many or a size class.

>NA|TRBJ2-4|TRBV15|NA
CATSRDQARKNIQYF
TGTGCCACCAGCAGAGATCAGGCCCGGAAAAACATTCAGTACTTC
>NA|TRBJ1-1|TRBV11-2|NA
CASSVALNTEAFF
TGTGCCAGCTCGGTGGCCCTCAACACTGAAGCTTTCTTT
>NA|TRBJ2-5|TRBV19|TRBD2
CASRPTLAGETQYF
TGTGCCAGTAGGCCCACGCTAGCGGGCGAGACCCAGTACTTC
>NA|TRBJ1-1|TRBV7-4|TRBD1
CASSWGTGKTEAFF
TGTGCCAGCAGCTGGGGGACAGGGAAGACTGAAGCTTTCTTT
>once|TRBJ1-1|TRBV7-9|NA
CASSLYVGTEAFF
TGTGCCAGCAGCTTATATGTGGGGACCGAAGCTTTCTTT
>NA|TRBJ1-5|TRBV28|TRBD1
CASSEPGQSQPQHF
TGTGCCAGCAGTGAGCCGGGACAGAGTCAGCCCCAGCATTTT
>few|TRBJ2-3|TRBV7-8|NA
CASSLPGWTEASTDTQYF
TGTGCCAGCAGCTTACCCGGATGGACAGAGGCCAGCACAGATACGCAGTATTTT
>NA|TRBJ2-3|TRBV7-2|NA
CASSLGVSRDGPLF
TGTGCCAGCAGCTTAGGGGTTTCCCGGGACGGGCCTTTATTT
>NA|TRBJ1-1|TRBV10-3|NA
CAISSWGEAFF
TGTGCCATCAGCTCATGGGGCGAAGCTTTCTTT
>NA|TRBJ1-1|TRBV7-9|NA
CASSSGVRPEAFF
TGTGCCAGCAGCTCCGGGGTCAGACCTGAAGCTTTCTTT
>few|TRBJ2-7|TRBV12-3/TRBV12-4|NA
CASNDDSSYEQYF
TGTGCCAGCAACGACGATTCCTCCTACGAGCAGTACTTC
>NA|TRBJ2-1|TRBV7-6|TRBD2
CASSSYGASGSDEQFF
TGTGCCAGCAGCTCCTATGGAGCTAGCGGGAGCGATGAGCAGTTCTTC
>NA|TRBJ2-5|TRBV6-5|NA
CASLRTAETQYF
TGTGCCAGCCTTAGGACAGCCGAGACCCAGTACTTC
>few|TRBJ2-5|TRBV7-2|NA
CASSSPETTGETQYF
TGTGCCAGCAGCTCCCCCGAAACGACTGGAGAGACCCAGTACTTC
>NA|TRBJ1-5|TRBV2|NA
CASSEVGVNQPQHF
TGTGCCAGCAGTGAAGTGGGGGTCAATCAGCCCCAGCATTTT
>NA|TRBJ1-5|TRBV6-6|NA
CASNTGTDGQPQHF
TGTGCCAGCAATACAGGGACTGACGGTCAGCCCCAGCATTTT
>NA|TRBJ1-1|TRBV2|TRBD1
CASSGDRANTEAFF
TGTGCCAGCAGTGGGGACAGGGCAAACACTGAAGCTTTCTTT
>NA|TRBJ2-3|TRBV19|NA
CASSILGTQYF
TGTGCCAGTAGTATTTTGGGCACGCAGTATTTT
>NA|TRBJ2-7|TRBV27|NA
CASSPRGPSSYEQYF
TGTGCCAGCTCTCCTAGGGGACCCAGCTCCTACGAGCAGTACTTC
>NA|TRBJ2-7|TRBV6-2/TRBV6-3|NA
CASSPGGLSGGYEQYF
TGTGCCAGCAGTCCGGGTGGACTATCAGGGGGCTACGAGCAGTACTTC
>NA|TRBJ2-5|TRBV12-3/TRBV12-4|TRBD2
CASRGWEGRGETQYF
TGTGCCAGCAGGGGCTGGGAGGGCCGTGGAGAGACCCAGTACTTC
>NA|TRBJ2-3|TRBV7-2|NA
CASSAVDTQYF
TGTGCCAGCAGCGCAGTAGATACGCAGTATTTT
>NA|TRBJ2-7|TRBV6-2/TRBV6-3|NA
CASTKTGYEQYF
TGTGCCAGCACTAAGACGGGGTACGAGCAGTACTTC
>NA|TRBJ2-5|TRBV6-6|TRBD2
CASCDSGGQETQYF
TGTGCCAGCTGCGATTCGGGAGGCCAAGAGACCCAGTACTTC
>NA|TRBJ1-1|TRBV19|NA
CASKRRDVSNTEAFF
TGTGCCAGTAAGAGGAGGGATGTGTCGAACACTGAAGCTTTCTTT
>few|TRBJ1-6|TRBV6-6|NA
CASSFGVSTPPLHF
TGTGCCAGCAGCTTCGGGGTATCCACGCCACCCCTCCACTTT
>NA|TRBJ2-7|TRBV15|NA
CATSRDIGTRGHEQYF
TGTGCCACCAGCAGAGATATAGGGACACGAGGCCACGAGCAGTACTTC
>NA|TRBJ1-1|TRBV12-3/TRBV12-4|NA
CASSLGQTMNTEAFF
TGTGCCAGCAGTTTAGGACAGACCATGAACACTGAAGCTTTCTTT
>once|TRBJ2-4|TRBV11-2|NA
CASSLVPTGSDIQYF
TGTGCCAGCAGCTTAGTCCCCACAGGGAGTGACATTCAGTACTTC
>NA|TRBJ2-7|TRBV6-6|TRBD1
CATRQGRSSYEQYF
TGTGCCACAAGACAGGGTCGCTCTTCCTACGAGCAGTACTTC
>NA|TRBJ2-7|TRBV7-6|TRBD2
CASSGRTTSGDYEQYF
TGTGCCAGCAGCGGGCGGACGACTAGCGGGGATTACGAGCAGTACTTC
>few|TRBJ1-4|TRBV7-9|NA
CASSPGGNNEKLFF
TGTGCCAGCAGCCCCGGGGGCAATAATGAAAAACTGTTTTTT
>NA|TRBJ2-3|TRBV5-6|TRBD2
CASSLVAGGFTDTQYF
TGTGCCAGCAGCTTGGTTGCGGGGGGATTCACAGATACGCAGTATTTT
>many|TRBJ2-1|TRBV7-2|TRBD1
CASSNLGQGNNEQFF
TGTGCCAGCAGCAATCTTGGACAGGGAAACAATGAGCAGTTCTTC
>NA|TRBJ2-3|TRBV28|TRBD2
CASSFPSAGERDTQYF
TGTGCCAGCAGTTTCCCTTCAGCGGGGGAGAGGGATACGCAGTATTTT
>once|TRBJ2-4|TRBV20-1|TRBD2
CSAGGGEAKNIQYF
TGCAGTGCTGGGGGGGGGGAAGCCAAAAACATTCAGTACTTC
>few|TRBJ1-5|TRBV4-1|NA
CASSQDWRADSNQPQHF
TGCGCCAGCAGCCAAGATTGGAGGGCAGATAGCAATCAGCCCCAGCATTTT
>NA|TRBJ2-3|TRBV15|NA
CATTNAASTDTQYF
TGTGCCACCACCAATGCGGCCAGCACAGATACGCAGTATTTT
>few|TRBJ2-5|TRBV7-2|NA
CASSLQVEETQYF
TGTGCCAGCAGCTTACAGGTGGAAGAGACCCAGTACTTC
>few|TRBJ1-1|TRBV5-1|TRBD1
CASSYWNRGDEAFF
TGCGCCAGCAGCTATTGGAACAGGGGGGATGAAGCTTTCTTT
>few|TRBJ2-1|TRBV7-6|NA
CATYLGAPGMGEQFF
TGTGCCACCTATCTAGGGGCGCCGGGGATGGGGGAGCAGTTCTTC
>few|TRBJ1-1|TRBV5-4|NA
CASSPQGQLNTEAFF
TGTGCCAGCAGCCCTCAGGGGCAGCTGAACACTGAAGCTTTCTTT
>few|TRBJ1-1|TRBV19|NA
CASSIGAFPEAFF
TGTGCCAGTAGTATAGGGGCCTTCCCTGAAGCTTTCTTT
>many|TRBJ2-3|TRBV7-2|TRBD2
CASSPGTSGGAADTQYF
TGTGCCAGCAGCCCCGGGACTAGCGGGGGGGCTGCAGATACGCAGTATTTT
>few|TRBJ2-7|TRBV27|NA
CASSLKGRHYEQYF
TGTGCCAGCAGTCTAAAAGGCCGTCATTACGAGCAGTACTTC
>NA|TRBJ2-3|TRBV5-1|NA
CASSLLATTSTDTQYF
TGCGCCAGCAGCCTCCTCGCGACAACTAGCACAGATACGCAGTATTTT
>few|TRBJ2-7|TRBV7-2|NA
CASRRGSLGEQYF
TGTGCCAGCAGGAGGGGGAGTCTAGGCGAGCAGTACTTC
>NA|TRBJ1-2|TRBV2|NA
CASSENRFIYGYTF
TGTGCCAGCAGTGAAAACCGGTTTATCTATGGCTACACCTTC
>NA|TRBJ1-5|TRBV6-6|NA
CASSRTGDTSQPQHF
TGTGCCAGCAGTCGAACGGGGGACACGAGTCAGCCCCAGCATTTT
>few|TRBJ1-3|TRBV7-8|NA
CASSSQRVGNTIYF
TGTGCCAGCAGCTCACAAAGGGTTGGAAACACCATATATTTT
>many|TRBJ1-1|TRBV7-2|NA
CASSRGANTEAFF
TGTGCCAGCAGCCGGGGAGCGAACACTGAAGCTTTCTTT
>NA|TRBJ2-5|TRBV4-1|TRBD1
CASSQEGQESETQYF
TGCGCCAGCAGCCAAGAGGGACAGGAATCAGAGACCCAGTACTTC
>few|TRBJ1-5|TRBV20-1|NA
CSATQGFYSNQPQHF
TGCAGTGCTACCCAGGGATTCTATAGCAATCAGCCCCAGCATTTT